This T cell receptor (beta chain) was retrieved from a study of blood T cell repertoires in COVID-19 (dated by TCRdb to the early 2020s). For context, the study as a whole: Samples from collaborators originated in the United States, Italy and Spain and spanned both the acute and convalescent phases of COVID-19. The samples were drawn from two sources: the first 160 participants of the ongoing ImmuneRACE study, and over 950 subjects contributed by 6 global collaborators. Where available, HLA class I and class II types were taken from metadata supplied by the sample provider and were not determined by assay-based typing. Sample metadata almost always included a de-identified subject ID, COVID-19 status, age in years and sex. The repertoires were released in a freely available public database intended as a resource for research on the immune response to SARS-CoV-2. The prospective study material was composed of cDNA or gDNA derived from T cells, B-cell-depleted T cells, or PBMCs. Subjects who had been exposed to COVID-19, were actively infected with it, or had recovered from it provided the deeply sampled blood TCRbeta repertoires that made up the dataset. The study at large found these results: How much clinical and demographic metadata was included differed by source and by participant, and the metadata was provided uncurated.

The CDR3 covers 15 residues, taking in both the cysteine and the phenylalanine. Only the CDR3 part of the read is kept: 45 bases, read in frame from the first base. Relative to germline, V is 0 bases shorter and J is 6 bases shorter, with 12 bases between their ends. The CDR1 and CDR2 encoded by the germline V gene (reference sequence) are GTSNPN and SVGIG. A second Seattle source provided samples from volunteer blood donors who had recovered from COVID-19. Collaborating institutions collected whole blood in K2EDTA tubes following their own protocols. Collaborator samples were shipped for TCRbeta analysis as frozen whole blood, isolated PBMCs, or DNA extracted from either sample type. Comments on this clone: Its antigen is currently not known. No base qualities exist here, and no much larger clone lies one base off it.

TCRbeta CDR3 regions were amplified from genomic DNA by means of the immunoSEQ Assay, a bias-controlled multiplex PCR. The original methods were these. The number of nucleated cells in each sample was estimated from the amplification of reference gene primers within the assay. To quantify the absolute abundance of each unique TCRbeta CDR3 rearrangement, sequence reads were collapsed and filtered. For each sample, productive Simpson clonality was calculated as the square root of Simpson's diversity index across productive rearrangements. The table was pulled from immuneACCESS by TCRdb, which kept in-frame rearrangements only. Such tables lose some clones; where checked, under half of the loss comes from unresolved V genes, and the rest has no known cause. That table gives V, J and clone size, and the DNA gave D and trimming. For this sample the table gives about 190,000 clones, of which roughly 88% were detected only once. The ten largest clones represent 6.2% of the sample.

The clonotype comes from a woman between 35 and 50 years old who had recovered from COVID-19. The chain uses TRBV30 and TRBJ1-6; the D gene identity is not certain. Sequences were obtained from peripheral blood. Here is the DNA: TGTGCCTGGAGTGTACTTGGACTTACTAATTCACCCCTCCACTTT. This encodes CAWSVLGLTNSPLHF. Joined to the reference TRBV30 and TRBJ1-6 proteins, this CDR3 gives the full variable domain: SQTIHQWPATLVQPVGSPLSLECTVEGTSNPNLYWYRQAAGRGLQLLFYSVGIGQISSEVPQNLSASRPQDRQFILSSKKLLLSDSGFYLCAWSVLGLTNSPLHFGNGTRLTVT.